These T cell receptor beta chains were read from a single sample in a study of blood T cell repertoires in COVID-19. Using immunoSEQ multiplex PCR, the repertoire was profiled, and TCRdb retains in-frame clones only, with some absent. This table holds 100,000 to 150,000 clones, roughly 84% found once. The sequenced sample consisted of peripheral blood. Source of these receptors: a man in his fifties or sixties with acute or convalescent COVID-19. Each CDR3 is given with its conserved first and last residue. Each record gives: D gene, J gene, clone size, V gene, CDR3 protein, CDR3 DNA. D genes are given only for firm matches. Size values are once, few and many counts, or a class for expanded clones, and some rows have none.

- | TRBJ2-7 | - | TRBV21-1 | CASSTEWEGRFYEQYF | TGTGCCAGCAGCACGGAATGGGAAGGGAGATTTTACGAGCAGTACTTC
- | TRBJ1-4 | - | TRBV5-1 | CASSLETGKEKLFF | TGCGCCAGCAGCTTGGAGACAGGAAAAGAAAAACTGTTTTTT
- | TRBJ2-7 | - | TRBV6-5 | CASRLGASYEQYF | TGTGCCAGCAGATTAGGGGCTTCCTACGAGCAGTACTTC
- | TRBJ1-1 | - | TRBV5-6 | CASSFPVAGTEAFF | TGTGCCAGCAGCTTTCCAGTAGCGGGCACTGAAGCTTTCTTT
TRBD1 | TRBJ2-1 | once | TRBV5-1 | CASSNGDSRDEQFF | TGCGCCAGCAGCAACGGGGACAGCCGAGATGAGCAGTTCTTC
TRBD1 | TRBJ1-2 | few | TRBV4-1 | CASSQDFLGTGGREGYTF | TGCGCCAGCAGCCAAGATTTTTTGGGGACAGGGGGGAGGGAAGGCTACACCTTC
- | TRBJ1-1 | once | TRBV11-2 | CASRKTVNMNTEAFF | TGTGCCAGCAGGAAAACAGTTAACATGAACACTGAAGCTTTCTTT
- | TRBJ2-4 | - | TRBV2 | CASSGTMDIQYF | TGTGCCAGCAGTGGGACTATGGACATTCAGTACTTC
TRBD1 | TRBJ2-1 | few | TRBV7-9 | CASKPGQGLDEQFF | TGTGCCAGCAAACCGGGACAGGGGCTCGATGAGCAGTTCTTC
- | TRBJ2-1 | - | TRBV30 | CAWTRLGLFNEQFF | TGTGCCTGGACGAGACTAGGGCTTTTCAATGAGCAGTTCTTC
TRBD2 | TRBJ2-3 | once | TRBV7-9 | CASSTRLASGTDTQYF | TGTGCCAGCAGCACTCGACTAGCGAGTGGGACAGATACGCAGTATTTT
- | TRBJ2-3 | - | TRBV4-1 | CASSQILRTNTDTQYF | TGCGCCAGCAGCCAAATCCTCCGGACTAACACAGATACGCAGTATTTT
TRBD2 | TRBJ2-4 | - | TRBV10-1 | CASSDVLAGALAKNIQYF | TGCGCCAGCAGTGATGTACTAGCGGGTGCTTTAGCCAAAAACATTCAGTACTTC
- | TRBJ1-1 | - | TRBV10-2 | CASSESGHKNNEAFF | TGCGCCAGCAGTGAGTCGGGACATAAGAACAATGAAGCTTTCTTT
- | TRBJ2-7 | - | TRBV2 | CASSESRNGNEQYF | TGTGCCAGCAGTGAATCGAGGAACGGGAACGAGCAGTACTTC
- | TRBJ1-1 | - | TRBV7-3 | CASSPGGNTEAFF | TGTGCCAGCAGCCCCGGGGGTAACACTGAAGCTTTCTTT